This T cell receptor (beta chain) came from a study of T-cell reconstitution after alpha-beta-depleted transplantation in children. The CDR3 spans 15 residues. The germline gives CDR1 SGHRS, CDR2 YFSETQ. V shed 3 bases and J 5 bases; nucleotides not matched to a gene: 4. This clonotype was detected a few times. The library targeted TCRbeta and was prepared with unique molecular identifiers. TCRdb itself ran the PCR reads through MiXCR, one entry per CDR3 protein. Seen here are roughly 500,000 distinct CDR3 sequences, approximately 20% observed once, and the top ten hold approximately 3%. The chain couples TRBV5-1 to TRBJ2-1; TRBD2 matches 11 bases. This sequence originates from a human donor who donated a stem cell graft to a child with acute lymphoblastic leukemia. Specimen: PBMCs from the stem cell graft donor, collected from the stem cell graft. As DNA, the CDR3 is TGCGCCAGCAGCTGGGGACTAGCGGCAAACAATGAGCAGTTCTTC. Protein: CASSWGLAANNEQFF.